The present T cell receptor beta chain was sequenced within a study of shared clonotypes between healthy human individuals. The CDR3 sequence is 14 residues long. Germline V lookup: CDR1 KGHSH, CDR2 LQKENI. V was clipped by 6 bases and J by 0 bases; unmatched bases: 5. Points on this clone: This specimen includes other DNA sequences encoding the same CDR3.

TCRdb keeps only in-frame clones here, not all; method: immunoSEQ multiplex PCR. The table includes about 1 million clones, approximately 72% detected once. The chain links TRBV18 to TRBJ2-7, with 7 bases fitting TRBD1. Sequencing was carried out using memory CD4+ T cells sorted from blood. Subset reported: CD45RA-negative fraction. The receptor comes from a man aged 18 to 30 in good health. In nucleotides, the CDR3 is TGTGCCAGCTCCCCGGACAGGAGCTCCTACGAGCAGTACTTC. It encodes CASSPDRSSYEQYF.